This T cell receptor (beta chain) was sequenced in a study of blood T cell repertoires in COVID-19. CDR1 and CDR2 from the germline V gene are LNHDA and SQIVND (reference sequence). Trimming removed 10 bases from V and 3 bases from J; junction bases left unmatched: 20. CDR3 length equals 18 residues. This clone was seen a single time. In the source study's methods: Amplification of reference gene primers provided the estimated nucleated cell counts. TCRdb's table, derived via immunoSEQ multiplex PCR, lists solely in-frame clones and lacks some. The V and J calls and clone size were taken over from that table, and D and trimming were inferred from the DNA. The sample consists of 380,000 or so clones, roughly 77% of them appearing once.

This sequence joins TRBV19 and TRBJ1-2, with 10 bases matching TRBD1. Source material: peripheral blood. The receptor was derived from a human donor with acute or convalescent COVID-19. The donor label of this sample is uncertain. In DNA form, the CDR3 reads TGTGCCACCATGGAAAACCGGGACAGGGGCGCGAGTTACTATGGCTACACCTTC. Its protein is CATMENRDRGASYYGYTF. The full variable domain, with the rest looked up from reference TRBV19 and TRBJ1-2, is DGGITQSPKYLFRKEGQNVTLSCEQNLNHDAMYWYRQDPGQGLRLIYYSQIVNDFQKGDIAEGYSVSREKKESFPLTVTSAQKNPTAFYLCATMENRDRGASYYGYTFGSGTRLTVV.